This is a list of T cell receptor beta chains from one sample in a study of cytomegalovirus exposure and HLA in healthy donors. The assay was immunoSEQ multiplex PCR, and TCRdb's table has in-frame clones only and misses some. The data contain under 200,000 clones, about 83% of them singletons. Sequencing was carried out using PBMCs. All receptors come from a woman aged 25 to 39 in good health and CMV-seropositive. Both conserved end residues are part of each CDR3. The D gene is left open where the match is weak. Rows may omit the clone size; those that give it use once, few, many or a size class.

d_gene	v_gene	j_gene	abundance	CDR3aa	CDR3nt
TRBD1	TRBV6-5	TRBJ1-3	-	CASSRGLSSGNTIYF	TGTGCCAGCAGTAGGGGGCTGAGCTCTGGAAACACCATATATTTT
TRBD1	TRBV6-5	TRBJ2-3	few	CASGQGTEGPDTQYF	TGTGCCAGCGGCCAAGGGACAGAGGGTCCAGATACGCAGTATTTT
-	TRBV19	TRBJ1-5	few	CASSMQASTNQPQHF	TGTGCCAGTAGTATGCAAGCTAGCACCAATCAGCCCCAGCATTTT
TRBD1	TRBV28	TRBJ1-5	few	CASSLETQGFPPNNQPQHF	TGTGCCAGCAGTTTGGAGACACAGGGGTTCCCTCCGAACAATCAGCCCCAGCATTTT
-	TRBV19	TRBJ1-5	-	CASSMVNSHQPQHF	TGTGCCAGTAGTATGGTAAACAGCCATCAGCCCCAGCATTTT
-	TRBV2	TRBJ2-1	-	CASGGTGNEQFF	TGTGCCAGCGGGGGAACAGGGAACGAGCAGTTCTTC
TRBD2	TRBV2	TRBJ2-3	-	CASSIRSGITDTQYF	TGTGCCAGCAGTATTCGTAGCGGGATAACAGATACGCAGTATTTT
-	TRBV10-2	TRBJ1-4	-	CASRDSQGLSEKLFF	TGCGCCAGCAGGGACAGCCAGGGGTTAAGTGAAAAACTGTTTTTT
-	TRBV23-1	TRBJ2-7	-	CAWTVGEQYF	TGCGCCTGGACAGTGGGGGAGCAGTACTTC
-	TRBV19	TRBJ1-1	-	CASTPRQWGVTEAFF	TGTGCCAGTACGCCCCGGCAGTGGGGGGTAACTGAAGCTTTCTTT
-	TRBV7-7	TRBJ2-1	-	CASSFQEGGYNEQFF	TGTGCTAGCAGCTTCCAGGAGGGCGGTTACAATGAGCAGTTCTTC
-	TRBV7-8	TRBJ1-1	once	CASSLIAVNTEAFF	TGTGCCAGCAGCTTAATAGCGGTGAACACTGAAGCTTTCTTT
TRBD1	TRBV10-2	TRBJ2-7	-	CASSEQGTSYEQYF	TGCGCCAGCAGTGAACAGGGGACGTCCTACGAGCAGTACTTC
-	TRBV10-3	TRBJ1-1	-	CAISEGRVSGNTEAFF	TGTGCCATCAGTGAGGGGAGGGTTTCAGGGAACACTGAAGCTTTCTTT
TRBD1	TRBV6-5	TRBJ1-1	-	CASSSNQGQGRIF	TGTGCCAGCAGCTCGAACCAGGGACAGGGTAGGATCTTT
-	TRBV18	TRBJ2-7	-	CASSPRETYEQYF	TGTGCCAGCTCACCACGCGAAACCTACGAGCAGTACTTC
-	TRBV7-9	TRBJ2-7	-	CASSRDSGVVRLEQYF	TGTGCCAGCAGCCGGGACTCGGGCGTGGTCCGCCTCGAGCAGTACTTC
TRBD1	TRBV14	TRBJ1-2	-	CASSLLDRWEGGYTF	TGTGCCAGCAGCCTCCTGGACAGGTGGGAAGGAGGCTACACCTTC
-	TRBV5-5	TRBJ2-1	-	CASSWTPEQFF	TGTGCCAGCAGCTGGACACCGGAGCAGTTCTTC
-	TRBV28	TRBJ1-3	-	CATSWGLNSSPGNTIYF	TGTGCCACCTCGTGGGGACTCAATTCCTCCCCTGGAAACACCATATATTTT
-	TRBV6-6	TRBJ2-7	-	CASSYTQGLSSYEQYF	TGTGCCAGCAGTTACACTCAGGGCCTAAGCTCCTACGAGCAGTACTTC
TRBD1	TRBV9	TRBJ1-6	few	CASRTGSSYNSPLHF	TGTGCCAGCAGGACAGGGAGCTCCTATAATTCACCCCTCCACTTT
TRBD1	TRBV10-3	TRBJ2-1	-	CAISRTGDIDEQFF	TGTGCCATCAGCCGGACAGGGGATATTGATGAGCAGTTCTTC
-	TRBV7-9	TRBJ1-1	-	CASSLGGLARPPEAFF	TGTGCCAGCAGCTTAGGGGGGCTGGCCAGGCCTCCTGAAGCTTTCTTT
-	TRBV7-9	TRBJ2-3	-	CASSLASGVNTQYF	TGTGCCAGCAGCTTAGCATCGGGGGTAAATACGCAGTATTTT
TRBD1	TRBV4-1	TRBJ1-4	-	CASSQVIPGQGIAKDEKLFF	TGCGCCAGCAGCCAAGTCATCCCGGGACAGGGTATTGCTAAGGATGAAAAACTGTTTTTT
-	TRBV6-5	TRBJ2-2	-	CASSYVGEAGELFF	TGTGCCAGCAGTTACGTGGGAGAGGCCGGGGAGCTGTTTTTT
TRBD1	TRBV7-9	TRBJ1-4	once	CASSLGDRVTNEKLFF	TGTGCCAGCAGCTTAGGAGACAGGGTTACTAATGAAAAACTGTTTTTT
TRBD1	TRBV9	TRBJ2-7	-	CASGSGQGIGEQYF	TGTGCCAGCGGGTCGGGACAGGGGATTGGCGAGCAGTACTTC
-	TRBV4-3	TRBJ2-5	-	CASSQELAWGRETQYF	TGCGCCAGCAGCCAAGAGCTAGCTTGGGGGCGGGAGACCCAGTACTTC
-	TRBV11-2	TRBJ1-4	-	CASSLDRQVNEKLFF	TGTGCCAGCAGCTTAGATCGGCAGGTTAATGAAAAACTGTTTTTT